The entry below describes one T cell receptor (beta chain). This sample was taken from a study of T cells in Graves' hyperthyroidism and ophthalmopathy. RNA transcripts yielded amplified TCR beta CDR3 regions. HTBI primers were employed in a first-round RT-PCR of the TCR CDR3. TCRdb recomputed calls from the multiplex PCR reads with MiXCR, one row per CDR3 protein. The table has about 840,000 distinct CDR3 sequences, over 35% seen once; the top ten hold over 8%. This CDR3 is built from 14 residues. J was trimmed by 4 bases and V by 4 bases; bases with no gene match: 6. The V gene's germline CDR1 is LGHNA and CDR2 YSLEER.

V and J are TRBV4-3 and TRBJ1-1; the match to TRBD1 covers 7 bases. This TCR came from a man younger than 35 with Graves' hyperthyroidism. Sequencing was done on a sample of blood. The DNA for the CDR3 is TGCGCCAGCAGCCGAGAGACAGGGAGCACTGAAGCTTTCTTT. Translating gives CASSRETGSTEAFF.